This TCR beta chain was captured by sequencing in a study of T cell repertoires in cytomegalovirus infection (dated by TCRdb to between 2018 and 2020). Looking at the study overall: Donor HLA type was relevant to the analysis, because carriage of CMV infection together with the matching HLA type was indicated by public TCR beta signatures. What the work shows at the level of the full study, not this receptor alone: The ex vivo response was dominated by HLA-C-restricted CMV-specific TCR beta clonotypes, which also provided the single most frequent clonotype in two of eight donors. Carriers of CMV infection plus the relevant HLA type were discriminated by the cumulative frequency of public TCR beta family members in the study cohort and in an independent roughly 340-donor cohort.

For sequencing, an Illumina HiSeq 1500 was employed. TCRdb's own reprocessing of the public reads used fastp at Q25 and MiXCR and kept productive beta chains. Entries are consolidated by CDR3 protein sequence, retaining the most common genes and DNA. This sample lists approximately 630,000 distinct CDR3 sequences; 24% were detected once. Less than 9.5% of the sample rests with the top ten. Comments on this clonotype: This clone's antigen is unknown. No base quality values were provided; no much bigger clone lies one nucleotide off.

The germline V gene yields SQVTM for CDR1 and ANQGSEA for CDR2. V gives up 0 bases and J gives up 7 bases, and the segment between their germline ends measures 15 bases. The CDR3, cysteine through phenylalanine, is 14 amino acids long. The only DNA kept is the CDR3, 42 bases in frame from the first base. What was sequenced was CD8+ T cells from PBMCs. The receptor was derived from a human donor in good health (CMV status not recorded). Some clones in this sample may be carry-over from other donors' samples. The receptor chain draws on TRBV29-1 and TRBJ1-2; TRBD1 could be the D gene, as 5 bases match. CDR3 loop: CSVEDRQGMGGYTF. The DNA sequence follows: TGCAGCGTTGAAGATCGGCAGGGAATGGGTGGCTACACCTTC. The variable domain in full, with residues beyond the CDR3 obtained from the reference TRBV29-1 and TRBJ1-2 genes, is SAVISQKPSRDICQRGTSLTIQCQVDSQVTMMFWYRQQPGQSLTLIATANQGSEATYESGFVIDKFPISRPNLTFSTLTVSNMSPEDSSIYLCSVEDRQGMGGYTFGSGTRLTVV.